This T cell receptor beta chain was captured by sequencing in a study of T cells in Graves' hyperthyroidism and ophthalmopathy. Amplification of TCR beta CDR3 regions was performed using RNA transcripts as template. Using the HTBI primer set, a first-round RT-PCR was run on the TCR CDR3. TCRdb re-called the multiplex PCR reads through MiXCR, storing one row per CDR3 protein. The table has under 700,000 distinct CDR3 sequences, under 60% seen once. V dropped 5 bases and J dropped 4 bases, with 14 bases sitting between them. Germline V gene sequence: CDR1 SGHAT, CDR2 FQDESV (reference sequence). There are 14 residues in the CDR3. Diagnostic decisions used clinical symptoms, serum thyroxine and TRAb, thyroid ultrasound and orbital computed tomography. With regard to this clonotype: A much bigger clone sits one base away, suggesting this may be a read error.

This chain uses TRBV11-1 with TRBJ1-1; D might be TRBD1 (5 bases). The sample consisted of peripheral blood or thyroid tissue (not recorded which). The sequence came from a woman under 30 with Graves' hyperthyroidism. The CDR3 coding sequence is TGTGCCAGCAGCCCGCTCATTAGGGGCACTGAAGCTTTCTTT. Its protein is CASSPLIRGTEAFF.